The clone carrying this TCR beta chain came up many times. Its antigen remains unknown. As for time point: pre-sensitization, week 0. Treatment here: therapeutic diphenylcyclopropenone sensitization with weekly scalp DPC. At patch-test visits, sampling came before the patch test. Participating donors were patients with alopecia, aged 18 to 70 years, considered appropriate candidates for DPC. This sample was taken from a study of human T cells and chemical hapten exposure. General study points: PT1 expanded TCR numbers tracked positively with patch test score.

In the library, unique molecular identifiers were attached to individual cDNA molecules. Using its own MiXCR run on the RACE reads, TCRdb lists one record per CDR3 protein. The sample has a few hundred thousand distinct CDR3 sequences, around 5% seen once. This specimen was whole blood, taken in connection with sensitization to the hapten diphenylcyclopropenone (DPC). This clonotype was obtained from a woman younger than 30 with alopecia areata. Some clones in this sample may be carry-over from other donors' samples.

CDR3 coding DNA: TGCAGCGTGGGGGCCCTAGCGGCAGATACGCAGTATTTT. Its protein product is CSVGALAADTQYF. This rearrangement joins TRBV29-1 to TRBJ2-3; a possible D gene is TRBD2 (7 bases). The CDR3 totals 13 residues. Germline CDR1 and CDR2: SQVTM and ANQGSEA. Between the trimmed V and J ends, which lost 6 bases and 4 bases, there was a span of 14 bases.